The present entry profiles one T cell receptor (beta chain) with its context. The antigen is not known. The data originate from a study of memory CD4+ T cells and cytomegalovirus serostatus. Study background: Of the healthy Belgian adults, 9 were CMV seropositive and 24 seronegative.

CDR1 is MNHNS and CDR2 is SASEGT in the germline V gene. The CDR3 extends over 17 amino acids. Trimming took 4 bases from V and 9 from J; bases not matched to a gene: 12. Study-wide results and caveats: Of 150 to 200 reported CMV TCRbeta sequences, 55 to 80 were found in memory CD4+ repertoires. Suggested: most of the CMV-linked TCR signature lies in CD4+ memory cells.

Single viable CD3+CD4+CD8-CD45RO+ cells were sorted as the memory CD4+ T cells. Serum IgG to CMV pp150, pp28, p38 and p52 defined serostatus. Generated by immunoSEQ multiplex PCR, the TCRdb table keeps only in-frame clones and is missing some. The sample lists around 99,000 clones, 80% occurring once. The chain uses TRBV6-1 and TRBJ2-5; 15 nucleotides match TRBD2. Sample: memory CD4+ T cells from blood. This TCR was sampled from an adult in good health and CMV-seropositive. In nucleotides, the CDR3 is TGTGCCAGCAGTGGATATTCGGGACTAGCGGGAGGAATCCCCCAGTACTTC. Translating it yields CASSGYSGLAGGIPQYF.